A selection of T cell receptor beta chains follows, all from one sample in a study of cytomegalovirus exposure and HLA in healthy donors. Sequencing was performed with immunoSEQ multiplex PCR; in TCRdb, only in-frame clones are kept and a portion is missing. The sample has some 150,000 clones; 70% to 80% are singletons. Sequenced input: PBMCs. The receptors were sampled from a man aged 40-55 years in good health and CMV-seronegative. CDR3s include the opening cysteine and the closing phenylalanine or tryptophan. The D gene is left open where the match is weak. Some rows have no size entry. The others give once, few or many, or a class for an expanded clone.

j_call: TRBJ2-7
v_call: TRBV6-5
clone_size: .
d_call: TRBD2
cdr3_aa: CASSLGGTYEQYF
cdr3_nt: TGTGCCAGCTCCCTGGGGGGGACCTACGAGCAGTACTTC

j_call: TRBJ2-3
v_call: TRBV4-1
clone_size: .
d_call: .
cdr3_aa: CASSPLGKGDTDTQYF
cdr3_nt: TGCGCCAGCAGCCCGCTGGGGAAGGGGGACACAGATACGCAGTATTTT

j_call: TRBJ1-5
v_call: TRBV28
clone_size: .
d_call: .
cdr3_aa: CATSPSGAQPQHF
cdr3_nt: TGTGCCACCTCCCCGAGCGGGGCTCAGCCCCAGCATTTT

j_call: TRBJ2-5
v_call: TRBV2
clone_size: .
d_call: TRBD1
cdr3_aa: CASSDDRQGPIPYF
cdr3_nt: TGTGCCAGCAGTGATGATCGACAGGGCCCGATCCCGTACTTC

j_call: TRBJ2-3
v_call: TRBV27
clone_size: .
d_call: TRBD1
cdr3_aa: CASSASRDRYCF
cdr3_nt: TGTGCCAGCAGTGCTTCCCGGGACAGGTATTGTTTT

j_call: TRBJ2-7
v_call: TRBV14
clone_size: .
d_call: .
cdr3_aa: CASSQRTGPPFYEQYF
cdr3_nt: TGTGCCAGCAGCCAACGCACAGGGCCGCCTTTCTACGAGCAGTATTTC

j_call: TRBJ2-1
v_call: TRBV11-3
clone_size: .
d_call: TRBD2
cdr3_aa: CASSLSGLYNEQFF
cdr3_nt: TGTGCCAGCAGCCTTAGCGGGCTTTACAATGAGCAGTTCTTC

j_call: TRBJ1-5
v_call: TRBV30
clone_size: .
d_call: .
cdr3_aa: CAWSKVGARGNQPQHF
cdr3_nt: TGTGCCTGGAGTAAGGTGGGGGCTCGGGGCAATCAGCCCCAGCATTTT

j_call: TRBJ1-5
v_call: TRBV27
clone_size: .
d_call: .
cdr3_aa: CASSLRPGRAQHF
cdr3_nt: TGTGCCAGCAGTTTAAGACCCGGGAGGGCCCAGCATTTT

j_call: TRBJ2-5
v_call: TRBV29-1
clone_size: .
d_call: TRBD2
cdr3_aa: CSVAPTSGGAQETQYF
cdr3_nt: TGCAGCGTTGCCCCGACTAGCGGGGGGGCCCAAGAGACCCAGTACTTC

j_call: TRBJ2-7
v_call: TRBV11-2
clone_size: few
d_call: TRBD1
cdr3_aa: CASSLDRGREQYF
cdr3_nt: TGTGCCAGCAGCTTGGACAGGGGGCGCGAGCAGTACTTC

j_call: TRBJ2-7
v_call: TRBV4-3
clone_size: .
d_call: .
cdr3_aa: CASSQDPNFYEQYF
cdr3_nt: TGCGCCAGCAGCCAAGATCCGAACTTCTACGAGCAGTACTTC

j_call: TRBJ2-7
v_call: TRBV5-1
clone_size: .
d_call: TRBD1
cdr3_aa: CASSLDGTGNSYEQYF
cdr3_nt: TGCGCCAGCAGCTTGGATGGGACAGGGAACTCCTACGAGCAGTACTTC

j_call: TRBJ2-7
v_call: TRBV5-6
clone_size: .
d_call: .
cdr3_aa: CASSPGADSYEQYF
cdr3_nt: TGTGCCAGCAGCCCAGGGGCGGACTCCTACGAGCAGTACTTC

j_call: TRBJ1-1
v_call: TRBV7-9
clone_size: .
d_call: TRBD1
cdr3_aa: CASEGQLSLNTEAFF
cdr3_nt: TGTGCCAGCGAGGGACAGCTCAGCTTGAACACTGAAGCTTTCTTT

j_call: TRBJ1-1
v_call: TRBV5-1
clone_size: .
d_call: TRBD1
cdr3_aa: CASSLGQGANTEAFF
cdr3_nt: TGCGCCAGCAGCTTGGGACAGGGGGCGAACACTGAAGCTTTCTTT

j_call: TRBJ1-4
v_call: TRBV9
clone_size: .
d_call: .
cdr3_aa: CASSVENIRRKLFF
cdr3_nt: TGTGCCAGCAGCGTAGAAAACATCAGGAGGAAACTGTTTTTT

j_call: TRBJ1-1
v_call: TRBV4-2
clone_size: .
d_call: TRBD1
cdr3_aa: CASSQADRAERAFF
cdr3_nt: TGTGCCAGCAGCCAGGCTGACAGGGCGGAGAGGGCTTTCTTT

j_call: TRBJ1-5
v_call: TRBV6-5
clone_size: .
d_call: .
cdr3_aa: CASSYSRVQPQHF
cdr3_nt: TGTGCCAGCAGTTACTCGAGGGTTCAGCCCCAGCATTTT

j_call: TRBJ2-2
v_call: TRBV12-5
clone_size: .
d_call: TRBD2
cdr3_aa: CASGLVVTSGGSGELFF
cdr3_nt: TGTGCTAGTGGTTTGGTAGTCACTAGCGGGGGGTCTGGGGAGCTGTTTTTT

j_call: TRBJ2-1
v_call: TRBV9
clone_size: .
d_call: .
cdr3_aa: CASSVEGDEQFF
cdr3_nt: TGTGCCAGCAGCGTAGAAGGAGATGAGCAGTTCTTC

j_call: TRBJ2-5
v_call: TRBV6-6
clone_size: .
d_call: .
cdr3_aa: CASSYRGAREETQYF
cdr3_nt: TGTGCCAGCAGTTACCGGGGGGCGAGGGAAGAGACCCAGTACTTC

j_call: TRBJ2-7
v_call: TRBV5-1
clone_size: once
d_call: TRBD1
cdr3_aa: CASSRTTGGAEQYF
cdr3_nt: TGCGCCAGCAGCAGAACGACAGGGGGGGCCGAGCAGTACTTC

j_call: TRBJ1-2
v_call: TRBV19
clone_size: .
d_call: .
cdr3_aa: CASKQGGYTF
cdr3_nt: TGTGCCAGTAAACAGGGTGGCTACACCTTC

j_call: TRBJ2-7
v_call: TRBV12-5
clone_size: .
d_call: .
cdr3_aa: CASASGLYEQYF
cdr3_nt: TGTGCTAGTGCCTCAGGTTTGTACGAGCAGTACTTC

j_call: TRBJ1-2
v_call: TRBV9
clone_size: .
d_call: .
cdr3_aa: CASSVSGRETGYTF
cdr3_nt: TGTGCCAGCAGCGTTTCTGGGCGGGAGACGGGCTACACCTTC

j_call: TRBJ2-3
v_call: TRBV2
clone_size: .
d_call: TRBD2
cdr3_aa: CASSAAGRDGTDTQYF
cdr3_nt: TGTGCCAGCAGTGCGGCAGGGAGGGATGGCACAGATACGCAGTATTTT

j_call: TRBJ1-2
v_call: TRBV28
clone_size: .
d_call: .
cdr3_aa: CASSLRGRGYTF
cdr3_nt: TGTGCCAGCAGCCTCAGGGGAAGGGGCTACACCTTC

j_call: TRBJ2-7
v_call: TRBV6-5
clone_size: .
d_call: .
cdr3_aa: CAGRSGHSYEQYF
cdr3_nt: TGTGCCGGCCGGTCGGGACATTCCTACGAGCAGTACTTC

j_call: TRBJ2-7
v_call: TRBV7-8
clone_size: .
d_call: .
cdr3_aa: CASRPPGLIPPEQYF
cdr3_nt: TGTGCCAGCAGACCACCGGGACTTATCCCCCCCGAGCAGTACTTC

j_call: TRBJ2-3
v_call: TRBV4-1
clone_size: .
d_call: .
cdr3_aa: CASSQYRDPSTDTQYF
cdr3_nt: TGCGCCAGCAGCCAGTACAGGGATCCTAGCACAGATACGCAGTATTTT

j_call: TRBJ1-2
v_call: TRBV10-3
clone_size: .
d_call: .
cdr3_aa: CAISESGGSGYGYTF
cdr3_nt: TGTGCCATCAGTGAGTCGGGGGGTAGTGGCTATGGCTACACCTTC

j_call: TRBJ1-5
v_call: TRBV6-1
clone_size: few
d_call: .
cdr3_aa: CASNIADQPQHF
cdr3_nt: TGTGCCAGCAATATCGCGGATCAGCCCCAGCATTTT

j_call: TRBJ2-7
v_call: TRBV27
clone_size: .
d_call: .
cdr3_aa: CASSLVGEDPYEQYF
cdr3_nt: TGTGCCAGCAGTTTAGTGGGGGAGGACCCATACGAGCAGTACTTC

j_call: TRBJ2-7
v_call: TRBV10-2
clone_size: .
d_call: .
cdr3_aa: CATQPGSTYEQYF
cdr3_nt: TGCGCCACCCAACCGGGGTCTACCTACGAGCAGTACTTC

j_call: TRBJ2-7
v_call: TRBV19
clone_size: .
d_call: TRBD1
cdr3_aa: CASSKGQIYEQYF
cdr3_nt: TGTGCCAGTAGTAAGGGACAGATCTACGAGCAGTACTTC

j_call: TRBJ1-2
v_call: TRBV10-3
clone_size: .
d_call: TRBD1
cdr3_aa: CAISEPSQGAVYGYTF
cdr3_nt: TGTGCCATCAGTGAGCCGAGCCAGGGGGCTGTTTATGGCTACACCTTC

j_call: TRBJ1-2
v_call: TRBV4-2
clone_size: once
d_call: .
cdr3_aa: CASSPDSRSTDGYTF
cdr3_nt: TGTGCCAGCAGCCCGGACAGCCGAAGCACTGATGGCTACACCTTC

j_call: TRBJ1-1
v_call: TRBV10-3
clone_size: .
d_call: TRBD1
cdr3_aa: CAISQGQGDTEAFF
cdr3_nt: TGTGCCATCAGCCAGGGACAGGGGGACACTGAAGCTTTCTTT

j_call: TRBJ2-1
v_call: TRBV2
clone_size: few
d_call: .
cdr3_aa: CASSETREVTGQFF
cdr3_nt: TGTGCCAGCAGTGAAACAAGAGAGGTAACGGGGCAGTTCTTC

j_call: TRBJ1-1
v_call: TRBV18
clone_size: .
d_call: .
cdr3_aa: CAVAGDRSTEAFF
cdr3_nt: TGTGCCGTGGCAGGGGATCGTTCGACTGAAGCTTTCTTT

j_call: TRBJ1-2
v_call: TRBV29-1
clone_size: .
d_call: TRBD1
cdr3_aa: CSVETGFGSGEYGYTF
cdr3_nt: TGCAGCGTCGAGACAGGGTTTGGCTCGGGCGAATATGGCTACACCTTC

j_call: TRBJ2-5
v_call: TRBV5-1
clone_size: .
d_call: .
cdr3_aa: CASSRTAQETQYF
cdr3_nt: TGCGCCAGCAGCCGGACAGCTCAAGAGACCCAGTACTTC

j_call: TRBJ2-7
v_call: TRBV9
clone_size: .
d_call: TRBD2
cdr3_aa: CASSVGTSGENYEQYF
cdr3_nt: TGTGCCAGCAGCGTAGGGACTAGCGGGGAGAACTACGAGCAGTACTTC

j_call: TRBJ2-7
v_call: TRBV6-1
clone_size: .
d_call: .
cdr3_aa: CASRSRTDSYEQYF
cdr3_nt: TGTGCCAGCAGATCCAGGACAGATTCCTACGAGCAGTACTTC

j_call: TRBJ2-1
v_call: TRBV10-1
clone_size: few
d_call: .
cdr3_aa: CASRQDSYNEQFF
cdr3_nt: TGCGCCAGCAGGCAGGACTCCTACAATGAGCAGTTCTTC

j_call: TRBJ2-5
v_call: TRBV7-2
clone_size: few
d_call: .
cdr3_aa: CASSLVGVDETQYF
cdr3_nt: TGTGCCAGCAGCTTAGTAGGGGTAGACGAGACCCAGTACTTC

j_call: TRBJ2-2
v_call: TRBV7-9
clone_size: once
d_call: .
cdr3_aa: CASSLVYWELFF
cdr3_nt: TGTGCCAGCAGCTTAGTCTACTGGGAGCTGTTTTTT

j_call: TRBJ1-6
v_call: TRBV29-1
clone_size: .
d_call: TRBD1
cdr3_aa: CSVGTDNSPLHF
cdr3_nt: TGCAGCGTGGGGACAGATAATTCACCCCTCCACTTT

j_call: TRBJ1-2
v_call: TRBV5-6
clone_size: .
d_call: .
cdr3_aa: CASSLVSGALYGYTF
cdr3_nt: TGTGCCAGCAGCTTGGTGAGTGGAGCCCTCTATGGCTACACCTTC

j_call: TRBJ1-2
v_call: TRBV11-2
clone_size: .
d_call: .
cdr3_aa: CASSLGGERHYGYTF
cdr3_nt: TGTGCCAGCAGCTTAGGAGGAGAGAGGCACTATGGCTACACCTTC

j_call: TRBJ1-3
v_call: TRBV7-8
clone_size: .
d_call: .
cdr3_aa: CASSTDSADSGNTIYF
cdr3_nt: TGTGCCAGCAGCACCGACAGTGCGGACTCTGGAAACACCATATATTTT

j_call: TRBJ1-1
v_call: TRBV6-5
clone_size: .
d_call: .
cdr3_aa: CASSLRGGNTEAFF
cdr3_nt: TGTGCCAGCAGCCTTAGAGGCGGGAACACTGAAGCTTTCTTT

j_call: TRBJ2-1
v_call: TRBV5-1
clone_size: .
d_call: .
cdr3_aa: CASSPMEGEQFF
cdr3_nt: TGCGCCAGCAGCCCCATGGAGGGTGAGCAGTTCTTC